This T cell receptor (beta chain) emerged from a study of blood T cell repertoires in COVID-19. Study information: Samples of COVID-19 (acute and convalescent) were obtained from the United States, Italy and Spain. T cells, B-cell-depleted T cells, or PBMCs provided the cDNA or gDNA that served as material.

The germline V gene has CDR1 LGHDT and CDR2 YNNKEL (reference sequence). V was pared by 1 base and J by 1 base, with 4 bases between. This CDR3 has 13 amino acids. In the authors' methods: Nucleated cell number was recorded as an estimate derived from reference gene primer amplification. Data came from immunoSEQ multiplex PCR; TCRdb stores just in-frame clones and leaves some out. That table supplies the V and J calls and clone size; D and trimming were determined from the DNA. The profile shows about 200,000 clones, roughly 87% of them singletons. The TCR comes from a man aged 40-49 years with active or convalescent COVID-19. Input material: peripheral blood. This chain uses TRBV3-1 (or the pseudogene TRBV3-2) with TRBJ1-1; D gene ambiguous. CDR3 sequence reads: CASSQVRNTEAFF. The CDR3 nucleotides read TGTGCCAGCAGCCAAGTCCGGAACACTGAAGCTTTCTTT.